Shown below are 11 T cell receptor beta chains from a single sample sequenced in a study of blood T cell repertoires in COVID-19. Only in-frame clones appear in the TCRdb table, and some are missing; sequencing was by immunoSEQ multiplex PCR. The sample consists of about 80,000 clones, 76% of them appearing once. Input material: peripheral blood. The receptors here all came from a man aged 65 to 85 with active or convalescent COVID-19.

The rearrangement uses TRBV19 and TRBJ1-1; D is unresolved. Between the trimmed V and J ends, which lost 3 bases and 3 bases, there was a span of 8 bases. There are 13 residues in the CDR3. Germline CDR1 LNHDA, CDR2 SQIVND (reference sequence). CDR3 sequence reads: CASSIQEDTEAFF. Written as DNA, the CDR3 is TGTGCCAGTAGTATTCAGGAGGACACTGAAGCTTTCTTT. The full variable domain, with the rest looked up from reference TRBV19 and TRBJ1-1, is DGGITQSPKYLFRKEGQNVTLSCEQNLNHDAMYWYRQDPGQGLRLIYYSQIVNDFQKGDIAEGYSVSREKKESFPLTVTSAQKNPTAFYLCASSIQEDTEAFFGQGTRLTVV.

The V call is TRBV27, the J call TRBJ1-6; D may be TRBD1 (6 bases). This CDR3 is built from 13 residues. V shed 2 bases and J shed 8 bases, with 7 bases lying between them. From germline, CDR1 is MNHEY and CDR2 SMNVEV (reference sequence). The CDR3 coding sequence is TGTGCCAGCAGTTTACAGGGGTATTCACCCCTCCACTTT. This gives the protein CASSLQGYSPLHF.

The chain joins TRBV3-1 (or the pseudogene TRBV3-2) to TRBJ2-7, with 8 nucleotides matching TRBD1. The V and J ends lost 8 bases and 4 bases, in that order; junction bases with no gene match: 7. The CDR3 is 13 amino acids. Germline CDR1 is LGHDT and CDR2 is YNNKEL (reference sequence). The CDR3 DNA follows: TGTGCCAGCGGGAATCAGGGGGCATACGAGCAGTACTTC. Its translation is CASGNQGAYEQYF.

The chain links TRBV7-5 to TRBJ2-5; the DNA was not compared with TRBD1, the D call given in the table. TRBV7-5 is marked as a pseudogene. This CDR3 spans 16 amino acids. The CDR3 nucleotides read TGTGTCAGAAGCTTAGCCCCTTTTACAGTTCGGGAGACCCAGTACTTC. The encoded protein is CVRSLAPFTVRETQYF.

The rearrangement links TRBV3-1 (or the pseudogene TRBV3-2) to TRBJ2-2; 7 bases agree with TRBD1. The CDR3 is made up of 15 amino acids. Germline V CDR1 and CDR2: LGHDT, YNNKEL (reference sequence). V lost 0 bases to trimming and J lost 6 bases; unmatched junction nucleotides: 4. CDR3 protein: CASSQDSTGAGELFF. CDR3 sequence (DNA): TGTGCCAGCAGCCAAGACTCTACAGGGGCCGGGGAGCTGTTTTTT.

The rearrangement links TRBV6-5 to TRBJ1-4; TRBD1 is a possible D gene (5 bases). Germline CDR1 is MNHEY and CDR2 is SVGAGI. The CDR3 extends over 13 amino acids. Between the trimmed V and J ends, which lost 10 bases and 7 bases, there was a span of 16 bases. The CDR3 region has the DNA TGTGCCACCGCCGGGGGGATAGGTGAAAAACTGTTTTTT. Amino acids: CATAGGIGEKLFF.

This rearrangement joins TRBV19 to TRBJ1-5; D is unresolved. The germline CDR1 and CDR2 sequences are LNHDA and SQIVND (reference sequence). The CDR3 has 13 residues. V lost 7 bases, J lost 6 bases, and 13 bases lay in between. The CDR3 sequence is CASTVAVFQPQHF. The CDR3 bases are TGTGCCAGTACGGTGGCGGTGTTTCAGCCCCAGCATTTT.

CDR3 coding DNA: TGTGCCAGCAGCCAAGCAGGGCAGAGGGGAAACACCATATATTTT. Translated: CASSQAGQRGNTIYF. The rearrangement uses TRBV7-2 and TRBJ1-3; a possible D gene is TRBD1 (5 bases). The germline V gene encodes CDR1 SGHTA and CDR2 FQGNSA. V lost 5 bases to trimming and J lost 4 bases, with 15 bases between them. This CDR3 comprises 15 residues.

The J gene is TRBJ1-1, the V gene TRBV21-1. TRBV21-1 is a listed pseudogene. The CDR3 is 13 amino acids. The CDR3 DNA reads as TGTGCCAGCAGCAAATATTGGAACACTGAAGCTTTCTTT. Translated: CASSKYWNTEAFF.

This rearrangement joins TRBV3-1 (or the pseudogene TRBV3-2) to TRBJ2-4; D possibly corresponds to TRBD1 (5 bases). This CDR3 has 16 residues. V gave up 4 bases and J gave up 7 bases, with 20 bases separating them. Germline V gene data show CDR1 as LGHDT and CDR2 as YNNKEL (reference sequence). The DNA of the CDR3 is TGTGCCAGCAGCCCGAGCCTAGGTCGACAGAGGAACATTCAGTACTTC. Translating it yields CASSPSLGRQRNIQYF.

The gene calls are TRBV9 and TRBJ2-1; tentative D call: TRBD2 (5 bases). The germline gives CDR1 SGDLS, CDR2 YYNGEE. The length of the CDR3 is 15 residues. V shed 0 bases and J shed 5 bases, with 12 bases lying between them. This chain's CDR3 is CASSVVGGSNNEQFF. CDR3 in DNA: TGTGCCAGCAGCGTAGTAGGAGGTTCCAACAATGAGCAGTTCTTC.